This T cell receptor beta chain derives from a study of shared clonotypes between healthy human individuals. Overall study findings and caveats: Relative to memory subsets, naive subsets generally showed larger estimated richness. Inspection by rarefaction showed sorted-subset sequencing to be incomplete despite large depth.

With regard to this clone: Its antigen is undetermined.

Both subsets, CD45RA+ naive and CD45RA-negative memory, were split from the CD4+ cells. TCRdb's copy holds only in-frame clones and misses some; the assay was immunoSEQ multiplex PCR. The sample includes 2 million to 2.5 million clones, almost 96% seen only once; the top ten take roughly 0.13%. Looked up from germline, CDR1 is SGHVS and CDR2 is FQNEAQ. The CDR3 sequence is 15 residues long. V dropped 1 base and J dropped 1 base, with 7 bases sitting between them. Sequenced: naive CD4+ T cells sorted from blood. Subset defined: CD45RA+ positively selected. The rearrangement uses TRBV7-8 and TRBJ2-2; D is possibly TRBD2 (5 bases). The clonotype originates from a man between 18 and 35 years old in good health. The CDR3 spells CASSLERLNTGELFF. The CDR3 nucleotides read TGTGCCAGCAGCTTAGAGCGGTTGAACACCGGGGAGCTGTTTTTT. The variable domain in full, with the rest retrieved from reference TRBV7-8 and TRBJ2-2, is GAGVSQSPRYKVAKRGQDVALRCDPISGHVSLFWYQQALGQGPEFLTYFQNEAQLDKSGLPSDRFFAERPEGSVSTLKIQRTQQEDSAVYLCASSLERLNTGELFFGEGSRLTVL.